Below, 9 T cell receptor beta chains from the same sample are listed, as sequenced in a study of CD8+CD57+ T cells in acquired aplastic anemia. CDR3 and TCR beta VDJ profiling relied on genomic DNA as the template. One entry per CDR3 protein results from TCRdb running MiXCR on the reads. The sample holds 150,000 to 200,000 distinct CDR3 sequences, around 65% seen once. Specimen: sorted CD4+, CD8+, or CD8+CD57+ T cells (not recorded which) from PBMCs. The receptors come from a human donor with severe aplastic anemia or a healthy control (not recorded which).

J is TRBJ2-3 and V is TRBV10-3; the D gene is possibly TRBD1 (5 bases). The CDR3 consists of 16 residues. Per the germline V gene, CDR1 is ENHRY and CDR2 is SYGVKD. Trimming pared 10 bases from V and 3 bases from J, leaving 23 bases between. Here the CDR3 reads CATTTPGQGLTDTQYF. The CDR3 DNA reads as TGTGCCACCACAACGCCGGGTCAGGGTCTGACAGATACGCAGTATTTT.

In the case of this clonotype: The germline gene is not matched at one end of the junction; a read error may be the cause. The J gene is TRBJ2-1, the V gene TRBV27; 12 bases are shared with TRBD2. Germline V CDR1 and CDR2: MNHEY, SMNVEV (reference sequence). This CDR3 region has 16 residues. In nucleotides, the CDR3 is TGTGCCAGCAGTCCCCGACTAGCGGGGGCCGACAATGGGCAGTTCTTC. Amino acid sequence: CASSPRLAGADNGQFF.

The chain recombines TRBV7-2 with TRBJ2-1; the match to TRBD2 covers 10 bases. The V segment lost 3 bases and the J segment 6 bases; nucleotides outside the gene matches: 5. From germline, CDR1 is SGHTA and CDR2 FQGNSA. This CDR3 comprises 15 residues. DNA of the CDR3: TGTGCCAGCAGCTTTGTCAGCGGGGGGGGCAATGAGCAGTTCTTC. It encodes CASSFVSGGGNEQFF.

The V call is TRBV20-1, the J call TRBJ1-2; D unclear. The CDR3 spans 11 residues. Germline CDR1 and CDR2: DFQATT and SNEGSKA (reference sequence). With 8 bases removed from V and 6 bases from J, the gap between germline ends came to 13 bases. This CDR3 is CSPWAFDGYTF. Written as DNA, the CDR3 is TGCAGTCCTTGGGCGTTCGATGGCTACACCTTC.

The chain uses TRBV7-8 and TRBJ2-2; a weak D match, TRBD1 (5 bases). V was trimmed by 8 bases and J by 1 base, leaving 8 bases between them. The CDR3 extends over 13 amino acids. Germline loops: CDR1 SGHVS, CDR2 FQNEAQ. In DNA, the CDR3 is TGTGCCAGCTTACAGGTGAACACCGGGGAGCTGTTTTTT. Protein product: CASLQVNTGELFF.

This clonotype was counted many times. The J gene is TRBJ1-6, the V gene TRBV19; 9 nucleotides line up with TRBD1. V was pared by 3 bases and J by 10 bases, with 7 bases of the junction left unmatched. Germline V gene data show CDR1 as LNHDA and CDR2 as SQIVND (reference sequence). The CDR3 spans 15 residues. The CDR3 loop is CASSIEGQGWSPLHF. The CDR3 coding sequence is TGTGCCAGTAGTATCGAGGGACAGGGCTGGTCACCCCTCCACTTT.

This clonotype was detected only once. V usage is TRBV15 and J usage is TRBJ1-2, with D unresolved. Germline assignment: CDR1 LNHNV and CDR2 YYDKDF (reference sequence). The V end was cut by 1 base, the J end by 4 bases, with 19 bases between. The CDR3 has 17 residues. The DNA of the CDR3 is TGTGCCACCAGCAGAGTCCCAGTCTCTACAGTATTCTATGGCTACACCTTC. Amino acid sequence: CATSRVPVSTVFYGYTF.

This chain uses TRBV9 with TRBJ2-1, with D possibly matching TRBD2 (5 bases). CDR3 length equals 13 residues. V dropped 3 bases and J dropped 8 bases, with 12 bases sitting between them. The germline CDR1 and CDR2 sequences are SGDLS and YYNGEE. CDR3 nucleotides: TGTGCCAGCAGCGGGGAGACCTCCTATGAGCAGTTCTTC. It codes for CASSGETSYEQFF.

The genes are TRBV15 and TRBJ1-5, with D maybe TRBD1 (6 bases). Germline CDR1 and CDR2: LNHNV and YYDKDF (reference sequence). This CDR3 has 16 amino acids. The V end was cut by 5 bases, the J end by 2 bases, with 16 bases between. The CDR3 protein is CATSGYREVGNQPQHF. The CDR3 region has the DNA TGTGCCACCAGCGGGTACAGGGAGGTAGGCAATCAGCCCCAGCATTTT.